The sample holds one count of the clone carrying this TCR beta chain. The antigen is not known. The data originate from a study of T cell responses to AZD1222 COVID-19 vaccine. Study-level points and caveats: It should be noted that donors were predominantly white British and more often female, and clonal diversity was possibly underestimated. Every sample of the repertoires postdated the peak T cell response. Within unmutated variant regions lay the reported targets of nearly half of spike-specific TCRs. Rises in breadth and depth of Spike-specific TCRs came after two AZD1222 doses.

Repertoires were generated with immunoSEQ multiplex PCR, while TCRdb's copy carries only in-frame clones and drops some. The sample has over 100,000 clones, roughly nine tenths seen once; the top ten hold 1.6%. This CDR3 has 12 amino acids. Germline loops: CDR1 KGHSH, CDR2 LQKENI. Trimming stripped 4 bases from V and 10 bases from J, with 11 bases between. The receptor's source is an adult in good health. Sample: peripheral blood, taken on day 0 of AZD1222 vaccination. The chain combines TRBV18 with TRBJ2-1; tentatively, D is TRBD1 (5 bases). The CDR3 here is CASSRTQGEQFF. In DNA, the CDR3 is TGTGCCAGCTCACGGACGCAGGGCGAGCAGTTCTTC.